Presented here are 19 T cell receptor beta chains from one specimen sequenced in a study of blood T cell repertoires in COVID-19. The data were produced by immunoSEQ multiplex PCR, yet TCRdb's version contains in-frame clones alone and is incomplete. The sample lists roughly 430,000 clones, over 75% seen once, with roughly 2% in the top ten. Sequencing used PBMCs or T cells enriched from blood (not recorded which). Receptor source: a woman in her 40s with acute COVID-19.

The V and J genes are TRBV11-2 and TRBJ1-5; no firm D call. Germline lookup yields CDR1 SGHAT and CDR2 FQNNGV. CDR3 size: 12 residues. The V end was cut by 8 bases, the J end by 3 bases, with 8 bases between. DNA of the CDR3: TGTGCCAGCGGGCAGATCAATCAGCCCCAGCATTTT. Protein: CASGQINQPQHF.

This clone is a singleton in its sample. This chain uses TRBV11-2 with TRBJ1-4; 7 nucleotides align to TRBD1. The V gene's germline CDR1 is SGHAT and CDR2 FQNNGV. Losses at the gene ends were 1 base for V and 6 bases for J; bases not matched to a gene: 8. The CDR3 is 16 residues long. The CDR3 bases are TGTGCCAGCAGCTTAGGGCTCGGACAGGCCGATGAAAAACTGTTTTTT. Residues: CASSLGLGQADEKLFF.

The CDR3 sequence: CASSQDPQGNEKLFF. DNA for the CDR3: TGTGCCAGCAGCCAAGATCCCCAGGGTAATGAAAAACTGTTTTTT. The rearrangement uses TRBV4-2 and TRBJ1-4, with a weak D call TRBD1 (5 bases). Germline loops: CDR1 LGHNA, CDR2 YNFKEQ. The germline V and J ends were trimmed by 0 bases and 4 bases, with 9 bases remaining between them. The length of the CDR3 is 15 residues.

The chain combines TRBV5-1 with TRBJ2-3; D might be TRBD1 (6 bases). Germline CDR1 SGHRS, CDR2 YFSETQ. V was cut by 4 bases and J by 0 bases, with 15 bases left in between. The CDR3 is 16 amino acids. CDR3 DNA: TGCGCCAGCAGCCCGAGACAGGCGTTTAGCACAGATACGCAGTATTTT. Protein product: CASSPRQAFSTDTQYF. The full variable domain, its missing parts supplied by reference TRBV5-1 and TRBJ2-3, is KAGVTQTPRYLIKTRGQQVTLSCSPISGHRSVSWYQQTPGQGLQFLFEYFSETQRNKGNFPGRFSGRQFSNSRSEMNVSTLELGDSALYLCASSPRQAFSTDTQYFGPGTRLTVL.

In DNA, the CDR3 is TGCGCCAGCAGCCCGAGTCTGGACATGCGCTACACCTTC. The encoded protein is CASSPSLDMRYTF. The J gene is TRBJ1-2, the V gene TRBV4-1; maybe TRBD1 (5 bases). The V gene's germline CDR1 is MGHRA and CDR2 YSYEKL. Trimming stripped 4 bases from V and 9 bases from J, with 15 bases between. CDR3 length: 13 amino acids.

The chain employs TRBV25-1 and TRBJ2-7; 10 bases agree with TRBD1. This CDR3 has 15 amino acids. V lost 3 bases, J lost 3 bases, and 5 bases stayed unmatched. The germline V gene has CDR1 MGHDK and CDR2 SYGVNS. The chain's CDR3 is CASSEPGQGFYEQYF. Here the CDR3 DNA reads TGTGCCAGCAGTGAGCCGGGACAGGGGTTCTACGAGCAGTACTTC.

In its sample, this clone was seen once. The chain couples TRBV18 to TRBJ2-1, with 7 positions matching TRBD2. This CDR3 spans 15 amino acids. V was pared by 5 bases and J by 3 bases, with 7 bases of the junction left unmatched. Germline V gene sequence: CDR1 KGHSH, CDR2 LQKENI. As DNA, the CDR3 is TGTGCCAGCTCAGCCACCGGGGGGATCTACAATGAGCAGTTCTTC. Translating it yields CASSATGGIYNEQFF.

This clone was observed once. The chain joins TRBV5-4 to TRBJ2-1, with TRBD2 matching 10 bases. From germline, CDR1 is SGHNT and CDR2 YYREEE (reference sequence). V lost 4 bases, J lost 4 bases, and 8 bases stayed unmatched. The CDR3 has 16 amino acids. CDR3 DNA: TGTGCCAGCAGCCTCTGGGGTAGCGGGGGGTACAATGAGCAGTTCTTC. This codes for CASSLWGSGGYNEQFF.

V gene TRBV7-9 combines with J gene TRBJ1-2; 7 bases line up with TRBD1. The V gene end was trimmed by 5 bases and the J gene end by 0 bases; junction bases not matched to a gene: 3. Germline CDR1 SEHNR, CDR2 FQNEAQ (reference sequence). The CDR3 has 14 residues. The chain's CDR3 is CASSKTGANYGYTF. CDR3 DNA: TGTGCCAGCAGCAAAACAGGGGCTAACTATGGCTACACCTTC.

This clone was seen only a few times. The chain carries TRBV5-6 and TRBJ1-6, with no clear D. Per the germline V gene, CDR1 is SGHDT and CDR2 is YYEEEE. The germline V and J ends were trimmed by 0 bases and 0 bases, with 10 bases remaining between them. CDR3 length: 17 residues. CDR3 bases: TGTGCCAGCAGCTTGGCCCCGGTGAGCTCCTATAATTCACCCCTCCACTTT. Protein sequence: CASSLAPVSSYNSPLHF.

The chain combines TRBV6-5 with TRBJ2-6; TRBD2 matches 7 bases. The V and J ends lost 3 bases and 4 bases, in that order; junction bases with no gene match: 3. The CDR3 consists of 15 residues. The germline V gene has CDR1 MNHEY and CDR2 SVGAGI. CDR3 amino acids: CASSYLAAGANVLTF. The CDR3 DNA reads as TGTGCCAGCAGTTATCTAGCGGCCGGGGCCAACGTCCTGACTTTC.

The gene calls are TRBV9 and TRBJ2-7; 7 positions agree with TRBD2. CDR3 length: 14 amino acids. V shed 4 bases, J shed 3 bases, and the junction held 7 bases outside the gene matches. Germline values: CDR1 SGDLS, CDR2 YYNGEE. The CDR3 is CASSFGGSVYEQYF. In DNA, the CDR3 is TGTGCCAGCAGCTTCGGGGGGTCCGTCTACGAGCAGTACTTC.

This sequence joins TRBV7-2 and TRBJ1-3; no clear D. The germline V gene encodes CDR1 SGHTA and CDR2 FQGNSA. This CDR3 is built from 14 residues. The germline V and J ends were trimmed by 0 bases and 0 bases, with 3 bases remaining between them. The CDR3 nucleotides read TGTGCCAGCAGCTTAGCGTACTCTGGAAACACCATATATTTT. Its protein is CASSLAYSGNTIYF. The variable domain in full, completed from reference TRBV7-2 and TRBJ1-3, reads GAGVSQSPSNKVTEKGKDVELRCDPISGHTALYWYRQSLGQGLEFLIYFQGNSAPDKSGLPSDRFSAERTGGSVSTLTIQRTQQEDSAVYLCASSLAYSGNTIYFGEGSWLTVV.

The V gene is TRBV4-1, the J gene TRBJ1-1, with a tentative D call TRBD1 (5 bases). The CDR3 loop spans 16 amino acids. Germline V gene data show CDR1 as MGHRA and CDR2 as YSYEKL. V was shortened by 0 bases and J by 8 bases, with 19 bases between the two germline ends. The CDR3 protein is CASSQELSGRLTEAFF. The CDR3 region has the DNA TGCGCCAGCAGCCAAGAGTTGTCAGGGAGGCTGACAGAAGCTTTCTTT.

This rearrangement joins TRBV7-9 to TRBJ1-2, with 9 bases lining up with TRBD1. CDR1 and CDR2 (germline): SEHNR, FQNEAQ (reference sequence). The V segment lost 2 bases and the J segment 7 bases; nucleotides outside the gene matches: 5. The CDR3 has 14 amino acids. The CDR3 is CASSLPGTGSGYTF. The CDR3 nucleotides read TGTGCCAGCAGCTTACCCGGGACAGGGAGTGGCTACACCTTC. The whole variable domain, filled in from reference TRBV7-9 and TRBJ1-2, reads DTGVSQNPRHKITKRGQNVTFRCDPISEHNRLYWYRQTLGQGPEFLTYFQNEAQLEKSRLLSDRFSAERPKGSFSTLEIQRTEQGDSAMYLCASSLPGTGSGYTFGSGTRLTVV.

V is TRBV30 and J is TRBJ1-2, with a tentative D call TRBD1 (6 bases). In germline, CDR1 is GTSNPN, CDR2 SVGIG (reference sequence). The CDR3 sequence is 12 residues long. With 1 base removed from V and 5 bases from J, the gap between germline ends came to 8 bases. In DNA, the CDR3 is TGTGCCTGGAGTGGGCAGGGGTATGGCTACACCTTC. Translated: CAWSGQGYGYTF.

The rearrangement uses TRBV2 and TRBJ1-1, with D possibly being TRBD1 (5 bases). The CDR3 is 15 residues long. Trimming removed 1 base at V and 1 base at J, with 10 bases between. The V gene's germline CDR1 is SNHLY and CDR2 FYNNEI. The DNA for the CDR3 is TGTGCCAGCAGTGAAGATAGGGGCGGGAACACTGAAGCTTTCTTT. Encoded protein: CASSEDRGGNTEAFF.

The chain is built from TRBV10-3 and TRBJ1-5; possibly TRBD1 for D (6 bases). V was pared by 1 base and J by 9 bases, with 7 bases between. The CDR3 covers 12 residues. Germline assignment: CDR1 ENHRY and CDR2 SYGVKD. The CDR3 coding sequence is TGTGCCATCAGTGAGTTAGGGGGGCCCCAGCATTTT. The encoded protein is CAISELGGPQHF.

V and J are TRBV7-9 and TRBJ2-3; tentatively, D is TRBD2 (5 bases). Germline V gene lookup returns CDR1 SEHNR and CDR2 FQNEAQ (reference sequence). Trimming removed 3 bases from V and 2 bases from J, with 9 bases in between. This CDR3 contains 14 residues. CDR3: CASSFSLATDTQYF. The CDR3 coding sequence is TGTGCCAGCAGCTTTTCGCTAGCCACAGATACGCAGTATTTT.